The present T cell receptor beta chain was sequenced within a study of monozygotic twins with inflammatory bowel disease. About this clonotype: The target antigen is unknown.

Germline lookup yields CDR1 SGHRS and CDR2 YFSETQ. This CDR3 is 13 amino acids long. Overall study findings and caveats: A reduction in TCRbeta diversity (inverse Simpson) was seen in IBD patients relative to healthy co-twins.

cDNA synthesis was performed in eight separate reactions for each sample. TCRdb reprocessed the 5' RACE reads; each CDR3 protein has one entry and no DNA is given. Reported are 140,000 to 150,000 distinct CDR3 sequences; the ten largest clones contain over 1%. V is TRBV5-1 and J is TRBJ1-2. Sequenced sample: blood. The source of this sequence is a human donor with ulcerative colitis or Crohn's disease, or a healthy co-twin of an affected twin (not recorded which). This CDR3 reads CASSSDGPYGYTF.